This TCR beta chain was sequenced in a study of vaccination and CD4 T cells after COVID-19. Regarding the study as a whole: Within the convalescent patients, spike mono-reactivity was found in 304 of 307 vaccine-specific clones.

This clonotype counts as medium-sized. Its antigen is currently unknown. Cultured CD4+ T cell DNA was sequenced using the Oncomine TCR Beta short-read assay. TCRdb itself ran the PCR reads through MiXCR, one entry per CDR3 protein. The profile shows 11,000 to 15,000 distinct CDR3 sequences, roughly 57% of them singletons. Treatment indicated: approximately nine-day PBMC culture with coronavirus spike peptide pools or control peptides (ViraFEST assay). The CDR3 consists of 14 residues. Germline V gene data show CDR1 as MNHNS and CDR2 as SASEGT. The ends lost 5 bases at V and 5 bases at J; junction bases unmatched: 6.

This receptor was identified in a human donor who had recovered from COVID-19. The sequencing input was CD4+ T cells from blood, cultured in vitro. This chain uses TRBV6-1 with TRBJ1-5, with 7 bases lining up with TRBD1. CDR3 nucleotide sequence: TGTGCCAGCAGTCCCGGGACAGAGCATCAGCCCCAGCATTTT. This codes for CASSPGTEHQPQHF.